This T cell receptor beta chain was profiled in a study of blood T cells in healthy people across ages. Trimming shortened V by 1 base and J by 6 bases, and 10 bases separated the two germline ends. CDR1 and CDR2 (germline): SGHAT, FQNNGV. This CDR3 spans 13 amino acids. It was with a sample-barcoded 5' primer and a J-beta primer mix that a second PCR of roughly 7 to 12 cycles was run. TCRdb reprocessed the 5' RACE reads with MiXCR, giving one entry per CDR3 protein. Among about 640,000 distinct CDR3 sequences, 58% were seen once, and the ten largest hold 30% to 45%. Per sample, no less than 5.5 micrograms of total RNA were extracted.

The sequenced sample was blood. This receptor was identified in a man aged 55 to 70 in good health. The V and J genes are TRBV11-2 and TRBJ2-7; either TRBD1 or TRBD2 may supply D (5 bases each). The CDR3: CASSLAFGTEQYF. CDR3 bases: TGTGCCAGCAGCTTAGCTTTTGGGACCGAGCAGTACTTC. The full variable domain, completed using reference TRBV11-2 and TRBJ2-7, is EAGVAQSPRYKIIEKRQSVAFWCNPISGHATLYWYQQILGQGPKLLIQFQNNGVVDDSQLPKDRFSAERLKGVDSTLKIQPAKLEDSAVYLCASSLAFGTEQYFGPGTRLTVT.